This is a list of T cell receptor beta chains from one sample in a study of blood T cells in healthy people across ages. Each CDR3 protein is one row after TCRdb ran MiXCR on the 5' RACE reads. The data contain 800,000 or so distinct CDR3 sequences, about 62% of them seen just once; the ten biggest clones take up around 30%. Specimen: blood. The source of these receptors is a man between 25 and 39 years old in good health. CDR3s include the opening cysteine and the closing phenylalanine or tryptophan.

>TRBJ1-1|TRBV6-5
CASSSQGIHVSGTEAFF
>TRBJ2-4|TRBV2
CASSEMATGRLYF
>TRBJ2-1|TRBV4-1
CASSPPWTSGGLGYNEQFF
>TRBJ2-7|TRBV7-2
CASSFIRGAYEQYF
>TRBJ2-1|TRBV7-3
CASSSDRGSYNEQFF
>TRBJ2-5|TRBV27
CASSNSDQGTQYF
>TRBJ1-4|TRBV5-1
CASSSGTTATNEKLFF
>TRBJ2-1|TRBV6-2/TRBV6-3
CASSFTSGEQFF
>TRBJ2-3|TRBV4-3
CASSQDEFTQGYF
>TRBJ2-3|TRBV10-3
CAISEGDDTDTQYF
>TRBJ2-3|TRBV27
CASGPGAFNQYF
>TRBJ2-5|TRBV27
CASSPGAGEQYF
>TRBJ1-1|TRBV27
CASSPIGLGGVGTEAFF
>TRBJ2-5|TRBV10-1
CASSEWRLEGLGQETQYF
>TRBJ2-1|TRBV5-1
CASSLGEASYNEQFF
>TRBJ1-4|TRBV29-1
CSVRDGDEKLFF
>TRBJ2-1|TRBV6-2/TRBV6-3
CASSRLVPLYNEQFF
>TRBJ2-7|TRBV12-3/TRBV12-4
CASSLAGPLGGEQYF
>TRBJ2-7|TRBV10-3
CAITSRGETYEQYF
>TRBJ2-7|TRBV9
CASSDPRQSGTGGDEQYF
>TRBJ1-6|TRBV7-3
CASAWRNNSPLHF
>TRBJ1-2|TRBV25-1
CASSGGGYYGYTF
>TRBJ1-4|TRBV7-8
CASSLWRQGAREKLFF
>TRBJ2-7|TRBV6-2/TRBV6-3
CASRSGQGSSYEQYF
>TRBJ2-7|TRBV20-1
CSALSPSGASYEQYF
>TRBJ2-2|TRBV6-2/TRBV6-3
CASSRYGTGATGELFF
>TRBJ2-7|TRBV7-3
CASSLSGGGMGEQYF
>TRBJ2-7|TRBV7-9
CASSYGGGNSYEQYF
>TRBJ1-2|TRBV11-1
CASSNHRGAAYGYTF
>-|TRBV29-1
CSAAAGTFTYEQYF
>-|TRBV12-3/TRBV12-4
CASSRPRQGSYEQYF
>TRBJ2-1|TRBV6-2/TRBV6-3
CASSKYNEQFF
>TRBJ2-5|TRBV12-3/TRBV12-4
CASSLDMEEETQYF
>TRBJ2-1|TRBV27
CASSRGGGNRYNEQFF
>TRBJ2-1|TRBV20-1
CSARKGNEQFF
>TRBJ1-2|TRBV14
CASSPRQGDGYTF
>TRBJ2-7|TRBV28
CASRPLETGTGREWRSYEQYF